These 18 T cell receptor beta chains share one sample of origin, sequenced in a study of neurological immune-mediated disorders. TCRdb processed the 5' RACE reads anew with MiXCR; each CDR3 protein has one entry. This table holds tens of thousands of distinct CDR3 sequences, around 3.8% found once. Sequenced: PBMCs. Source of these receptors: a woman in her fifties or sixties with multiple sclerosis.

This clonotype was counted ten times or more. The rearrangement uses TRBV11-1 and TRBJ1-1; 10 nucleotides match TRBD1. V lost 5 bases to trimming and J lost 5 bases; unmatched junction nucleotides: 8. Germline-derived CDR1 and CDR2 are SGHAT and FQDESV (reference sequence). The length of the CDR3 is 15 residues. The DNA for the CDR3 is TGTGCCAGCAGCCGATCGGGGACAGGGGAGACTGAAGCTTTCTTT. This encodes CASSRSGTGETEAFF.

The genes are TRBV12-3 or TRBV12-4 and TRBJ1-1; no firm D call. CDR3 length: 14 residues. Trimming cost V 7 bases and J 1 base, with 13 bases left between them. CDR3 protein: CASTGGGANTEAFF. The CDR3 DNA is TGTGCCAGCACCGGAGGTGGAGCGAACACTGAAGCTTTCTTT.

In its sample, this clonotype was seen many times. This chain connects TRBV20-1 to TRBJ2-2, with 8 bases aligning to TRBD2. Germline values: CDR1 DFQATT, CDR2 SNEGSKA (reference sequence). CDR3 length equals 17 residues. J gave up 1 base and V 0 bases, and 7 bases lay outside the gene matches. Here the CDR3 reads CSAREGALAGNTGELFF. CDR3 coding DNA: TGCAGTGCTAGAGAGGGGGCTCTAGCGGGGAACACCGGGGAGCTGTTTTTT.

This clonotype was recorded at least ten times. The chain carries TRBV7-2 and TRBJ2-3; 13 bases fit TRBD2. V shed 3 bases and J 4 bases; nucleotides not matched to a gene: 7. Germline V gene sequence: CDR1 SGHTA, CDR2 FQGNSA. CDR3 length equals 17 residues. Written as DNA, the CDR3 is TGTGCCAGCAGCTTCGCAACTAGCGGGAGGGGGGCAGATACGCAGTATTTT. Protein product: CASSFATSGRGADTQYF.

This clonotype has at least ten counts. The chain employs TRBV12-3 or TRBV12-4 and TRBJ2-2; D may correspond to TRBD1 or TRBD2 (5 bases each). V was pared by 6 bases and J by 6 bases, with 14 bases between. The length of the CDR3 is 14 residues. The CDR3 reads CASRLGVGPGELFF. In DNA, the CDR3 is TGTGCCAGCAGGCTGGGAGTGGGGCCCGGGGAGCTGTTTTTT.

This clonotype was seen a few times. This chain uses TRBV5-1 with TRBJ2-7; D is ambiguous. Germline CDR1 SGHRS, CDR2 YFSETQ. V was cut by 0 bases and J by 5 bases, with 15 bases left in between. This CDR3 has 15 amino acids. In DNA form, the CDR3 reads TGCGCCAGCAGCTTGGAGGGAAGGCCTGTCGACGAGCAGTACTTC. It is translated as CASSLEGRPVDEQYF.

Ten or more counts support this clonotype. The rearrangement joins TRBV7-8 to TRBJ2-6; tentatively, D is TRBD1 (6 bases). Germline loops: CDR1 SGHVS, CDR2 FQNEAQ. The V and J ends lost 3 bases and 0 bases respectively, with 12 bases between them. The CDR3 is 17 residues long. CDR3 bases: TGTGCCAGCAGCTTGGGGGCTGGTTCCTCTGGGGCCAACGTCCTGACTTTC. Translated: CASSLGAGSSGANVLTF.

This clonotype was picked up many times. This chain links TRBV20-1 with TRBJ2-7, with TRBD1 as a possible D gene (7 bases). Germline V gives CDR1 DFQATT, CDR2 SNEGSKA (reference sequence). The CDR3 consists of 15 residues. V was clipped by 1 base and J by 0 bases, with 13 bases between them. CDR3 loop: CSARGGTARSYEQYF. The CDR3 nucleotides read TGCAGTGCTAGAGGCGGGACAGCCCGCTCCTACGAGCAGTACTTC.

This clonotype was counted many times. The V call is TRBV4-3, the J call TRBJ1-2, with 8 bases identical to TRBD1. The V segment lost 4 bases and the J segment 4 bases; nucleotides outside the gene matches: 2. Germline assignment: CDR1 LGHNA and CDR2 YSLEER. The CDR3 sequence is 13 residues long. CDR3 DNA: TGCGCCAGCAGCCGCGACAGGGGCTATGGCTACACCTTC. This sequence encodes CASSRDRGYGYTF.

This clonotype occurred a few times. A much larger clone lies a single base off, so this may be a read error. The chain carries TRBV5-1 and TRBJ1-4, with D unresolved. Trimming took 3 bases from V and 5 from J, leaving 17 bases between them. CDR1 SGHRS and CDR2 YFSETQ come from the germline V gene. The CDR3 has 16 amino acids. The CDR3 DNA follows: TGCGCCAGCAGCTCCGACCCGGGAAAGGTCAATGAAAAACTGTTTTTT. Protein: CASSSDPGKVNEKLFF.

This clonotype was seen repeatedly, ten times or more. One end of the junction varies from germline; a read error may be responsible. V and J are TRBV7-7 and TRBJ1-4, with 8 bases aligning to TRBD1. The CDR3 contains 15 residues. Germline V gene data show CDR1 as SSHAT and CDR2 as FNYEAQ (reference sequence). The CDR3 is CASSRGTGRSEKLFF. Here the CDR3 DNA reads TGTGCTAGCAGCCGTGGGACAGGCCGATCGGAAAAACTGTTTTTT.

This clonotype has a count of ten or more. The chain carries TRBV10-3 and TRBJ2-1, with D uncertain. The V gene's germline CDR1 is ENHRY and CDR2 SYGVKD. V lost 2 bases, J lost 6 bases, and 8 bases lay in between. The CDR3 totals 13 residues. The CDR3 DNA reads as TGTGCCATCAGTGAGAAAAGGATCAATGAGCAGTTCTTC. Encoded protein: CAISEKRINEQFF.

This clonotype was picked up many times. The chain couples TRBV20-1 to TRBJ1-1; possibly TRBD1 for D (6 bases). This CDR3 contains 14 residues. Germline V gives CDR1 DFQATT, CDR2 SNEGSKA (reference sequence). Trimming cost V 6 bases and J 3 bases, with 17 bases left between them. As DNA, the CDR3 is TGCAGTGCGCTAGTACCCCCAGGGGACACTGAAGCTTTCTTT. Protein: CSALVPPGDTEAFF.

At least ten counts were recorded for this clonotype. J is TRBJ2-5 and V is TRBV7-2; no clear D gene. V was pared by 6 bases and J by 0 bases, with 5 bases between. The CDR3 is 12 amino acids. CDR1 and CDR2 (germline): SGHTA, FQGNSA. For the CDR3, the DNA is TGTGCCAGCAGTTGGTACCAAGAGACCCAGTACTTC. Residues: CASSWYQETQYF.

This clonotype showed up many times. The rearrangement links TRBV3-1 to TRBJ2-2; 8 bases are shared with TRBD1. The CDR3 has 13 amino acids. From germline, CDR1 is LGHDT and CDR2 YNNKEL (reference sequence). The junction had 4 bases not matched to a gene; V was cut back by 8 bases and J by 5 bases. The CDR3 sequence: CASRTGRTGELFF. The CDR3 nucleotides are TGTGCCAGCCGGACAGGGAGGACCGGGGAGCTGTTTTTT.

The table lists this clonotype with many counts. CDR3: CATSVSDIGSGANVLTF. DNA of the CDR3: TGTGCCACCAGTGTTTCGGACATTGGCTCTGGGGCCAACGTCCTGACTTTC. The rearrangement links TRBV24-1 to TRBJ2-6; D might be TRBD1 (5 bases). The length of the CDR3 is 17 residues. V was pared by 5 bases and J by 0 bases, with 13 bases between. Germline V gene data show CDR1 as KGHDR and CDR2 as SFDVKD.

This clonotype was seen repeatedly, ten times or more. The J gene is TRBJ2-3, the V gene TRBV29-1; maybe TRBD1 (6 bases). The CDR3 consists of 14 residues. The V end lost 7 bases, the J end lost 0 bases, and 14 bases lay between the germline ends. CDR1 SQVTM and CDR2 ANQGSEA come from the germline V gene. CDR3 nucleotides: TGCAGCGCCAAGGACAGTTTTAGCACAGATACGCAGTATTTT. Its translation: CSAKDSFSTDTQYF.

Ten or more counts support this clonotype. The V call is TRBV20-1, the J call TRBJ2-5, with 12 bases identical to TRBD2. The CDR3 has 17 amino acids. Germline lookup yields CDR1 DFQATT and CDR2 SNEGSKA (reference sequence). The trim removed 0 bases at V and 2 bases at J, leaving 7 bases unmatched. CDR3 protein: CSARDRMTSGRQETQYF. The CDR3 nucleotides read TGCAGTGCTAGAGATAGAATGACTAGCGGGAGACAAGAGACCCAGTACTTC.